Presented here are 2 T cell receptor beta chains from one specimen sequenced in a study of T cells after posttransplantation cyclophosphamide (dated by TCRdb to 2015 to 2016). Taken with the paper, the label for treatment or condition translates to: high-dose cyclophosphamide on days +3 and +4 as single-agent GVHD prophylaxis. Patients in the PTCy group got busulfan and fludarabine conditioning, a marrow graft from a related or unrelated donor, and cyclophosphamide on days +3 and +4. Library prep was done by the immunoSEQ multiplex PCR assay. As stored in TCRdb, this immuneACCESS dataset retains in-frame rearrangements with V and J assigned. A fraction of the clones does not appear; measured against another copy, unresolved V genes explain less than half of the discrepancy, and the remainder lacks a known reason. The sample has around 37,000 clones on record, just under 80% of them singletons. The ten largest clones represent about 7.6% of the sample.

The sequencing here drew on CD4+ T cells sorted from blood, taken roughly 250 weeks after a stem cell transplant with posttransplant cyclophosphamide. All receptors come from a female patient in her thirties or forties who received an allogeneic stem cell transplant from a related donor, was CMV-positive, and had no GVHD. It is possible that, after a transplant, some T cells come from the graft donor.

The CDR3 DNA reads as TGTGCCAGCAGTAAGACCGGGACAGGGATACGAGGCGAGACCCAGTACTTC. Protein product: CASSKTGTGIRGETQYF. The chain uses TRBV2 and TRBJ2-5; 9 bases fit TRBD1. CDR1 is SNHLY, CDR2 FYNNEI, per germline. Losses at the gene ends were 5 bases for V and 5 bases for J; bases not matched to a gene: 15. The CDR3 contains 17 residues.

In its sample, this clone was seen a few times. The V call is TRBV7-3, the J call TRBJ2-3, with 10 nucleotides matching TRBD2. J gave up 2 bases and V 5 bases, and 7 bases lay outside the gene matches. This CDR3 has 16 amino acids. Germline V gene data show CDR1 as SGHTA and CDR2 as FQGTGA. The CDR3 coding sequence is TGTGCCAGCAGCCTTAAACTAGCGGGGTACACAGATACGCAGTATTTT. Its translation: CASSLKLAGYTDTQYF. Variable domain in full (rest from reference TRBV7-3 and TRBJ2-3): GAGVSQTPSNKVTEKGKYVELRCDPISGHTALYWYRQSLGQGPEFLIYFQGTGAADDSGLPNDRFFAVRPEGSVSTLKIQRTERGDSAVYLCASSLKLAGYTDTQYFGPGTRLTVL.